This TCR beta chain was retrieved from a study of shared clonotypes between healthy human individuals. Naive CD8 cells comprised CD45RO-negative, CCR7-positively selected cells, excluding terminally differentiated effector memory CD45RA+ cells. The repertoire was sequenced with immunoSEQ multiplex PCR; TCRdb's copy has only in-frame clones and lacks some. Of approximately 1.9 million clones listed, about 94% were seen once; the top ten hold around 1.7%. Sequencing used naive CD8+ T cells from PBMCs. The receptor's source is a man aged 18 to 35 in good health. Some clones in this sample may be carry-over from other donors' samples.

The CDR3 sequence: CASSTGLAASTDTQYF. CDR3 nucleotides: TGTGCCAGCAGTACGGGACTAGCGGCTAGCACAGATACGCAGTATTTT. The chain uses TRBV28 and TRBJ2-3, with 11 bases identical to TRBD2. Germline V gene lookup returns CDR1 MDHEN and CDR2 SYDVKM. This CDR3 has 16 residues. The trim removed 5 bases at V and 0 bases at J, leaving 4 bases unmatched.